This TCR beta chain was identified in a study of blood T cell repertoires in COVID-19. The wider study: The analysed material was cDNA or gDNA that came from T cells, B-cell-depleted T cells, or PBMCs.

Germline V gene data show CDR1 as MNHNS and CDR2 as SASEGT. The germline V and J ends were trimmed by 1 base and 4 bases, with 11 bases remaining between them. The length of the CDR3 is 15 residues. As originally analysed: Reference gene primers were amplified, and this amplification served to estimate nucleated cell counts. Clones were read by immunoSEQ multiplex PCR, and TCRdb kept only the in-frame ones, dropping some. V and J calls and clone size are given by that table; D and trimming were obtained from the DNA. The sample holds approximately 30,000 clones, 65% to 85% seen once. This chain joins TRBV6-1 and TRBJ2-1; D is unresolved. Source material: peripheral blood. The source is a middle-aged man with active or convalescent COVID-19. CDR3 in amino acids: CASSEGAGPYNEQFF. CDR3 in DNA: TGTGCCAGCAGTGAAGGGGCCGGTCCGTACAATGAGCAGTTCTTC.